The 21 T cell receptor beta chains below come from one sample, sequenced in a study of T cell repertoires in cytomegalovirus infection. TCRdb recomputed calls from the reads with MiXCR, one row per CDR3 protein. This sample carries about 440,000 distinct CDR3 sequences, around 32% of them seen once, and the ten largest clones take roughly 13%. Sequencing used PBMCs. These receptors were taken from a human donor in good health (CMV status not recorded). Some clones in this sample may be carry-over from other donors' samples.

About this clonotype: A read error may explain this, as a much larger clone is one base away. The V and J genes are TRBV7-4 and TRBJ2-1; D is ambiguous. This CDR3 is built from 13 residues. The germline CDR1 and CDR2 sequences are SGHVT and SQSDAQ. V was trimmed by 2 bases and J by 10 bases, leaving 12 bases between them. The CDR3 DNA reads as TGTGCCAGCAGCTTATTCGACCCGGTAGAGCAGTTCTTC. It yields the protein CASSLFDPVEQFF.

This clonotype has a count of ten or more. The chain recombines TRBV6-1 with TRBJ1-1; TRBD1 aligns across 7 bases. CDR3 length: 15 residues. J lost 0 bases, V lost 6 bases, and 7 bases had no gene match. Germline assignment: CDR1 MNHNS and CDR2 SASEGT. CDR3 protein: CASSRKGQMNTEAFF. As DNA, the CDR3 is TGTGCCAGCAGCCGGAAGGGACAGATGAACACTGAAGCTTTCTTT.

The CDR3 protein is CASIKRGGRGATNEKLFF. The CDR3 DNA reads TGTGCCAGCATCAAAAGGGGCGGCAGGGGTGCAACTAATGAAAAACTGTTTTTT. The J gene is TRBJ1-4, the V gene TRBV6-6, with D perhaps matching TRBD1 (6 bases). The CDR3 loop spans 18 amino acids. Germline loops: CDR1 MNHNY, CDR2 SVGAGI (reference sequence). Trimming removed 7 bases at V and 0 bases at J, with 21 bases between.

This clonotype was recorded a few times. This sequence joins TRBV5-5 and TRBJ1-4, with TRBD1 as a possible D gene (5 bases). The germline V gene has CDR1 SGHKS and CDR2 YYEKEE (reference sequence). The CDR3 is 15 residues long. Trimming pared 0 bases from V and 7 bases from J, leaving 13 bases between. CDR3 DNA sequence: TGTGCCAGCAGCTTGGGCTGGGGGGGAAGTGAAAAACTGTTTTTT. The encoded protein is CASSLGWGGSEKLFF.

This clonotype was seen many times. The gene calls are TRBV28 and TRBJ2-7, with TRBD2 matching over 8 bases. The CDR3 is made up of 14 amino acids. V dropped 3 bases and J dropped 2; count of bases not matched to a gene: 3. Germline CDR1 MDHEN, CDR2 SYDVKM. The CDR3 DNA follows: TGTGCCAGCAGTTTTACGGGGGGGGCCTACGAGCAGTACTTC. It encodes CASSFTGGAYEQYF.

Note on this clonotype: The conserved closing phenylalanine or tryptophan is absent in this CDR3, likely reflecting a read error. J is TRBJ2-4 and V is TRBV2; TRBD1 matches at 8 bases. The CDR3 consists of 12 residues. V trimming: 10 bases; J trimming: 4 bases; junction bases outside the gene matches: 3. Per the germline V gene, CDR1 is SNHLY and CDR2 is FYNNEI. CDR3: CATTGEKNIQYL. The CDR3, as DNA: TGTGCCACGACAGGGGAGAAAAACATTCAGTACTTA.

This clonotype was counted at least ten times. V usage is TRBV12-3 or TRBV12-4 and J usage is TRBJ2-3; 12 nucleotides align to TRBD2. The V segment lost 5 bases and the J segment 6 bases; nucleotides outside the gene matches: 6. This CDR3 is built from 15 residues. CDR3 nucleotide sequence: TGTGCCAGCAGTAGTCTAGCGGGGGGGCTGGATACGCAGTATTTT. It yields the protein CASSSLAGGLDTQYF.

The table lists this clonotype with many counts. This chain uses TRBV6-6 with TRBJ1-5, with unresolved D. Trimming pared 2 bases from V and 0 bases from J, leaving 8 bases between. CDR3 length: 15 residues. Germline V lookup: CDR1 MNHNY, CDR2 SVGAGI (reference sequence). The CDR3 protein is CASSYRRDSNQPQHF. As DNA, the CDR3 is TGTGCCAGCAGTTACAGGCGAGATAGCAATCAGCCCCAGCATTTT.

In its sample, this clonotype was seen a few times. The genes are TRBV28 and TRBJ2-1, with a weak D call TRBD2 (6 bases). The CDR3 runs to 14 residues. Germline lookup yields CDR1 MDHEN and CDR2 SYDVKM. Trimming took 5 bases from V and 2 from J, leaving 10 bases between them. The CDR3 DNA is TGTGCCAGCAGTACGACTAGTCCCTACAATGAGCAGTTCTTC. It translates to CASSTTSPYNEQFF.

This clonotype was seen a few times. The CDR3 protein is CASNPGMLNTEAFF. The CDR3 DNA sequence: TGTGCCAGCAACCCAGGGATGTTAAACACTGAAGCTTTCTTT. The chain has TRBV2 and TRBJ1-1, with D possibly TRBD1 on 5 matching bases. This CDR3 is built from 14 residues. Germline V gene sequence: CDR1 SNHLY, CDR2 FYNNEI. Trimming stripped 7 bases from V and 2 bases from J, with 14 bases between.

The CDR3 region has the DNA TGTGCCAGCAGCCGGCAGCAGGGCGCTGAAGCTTTCTTT. Translated, it gives CASSRQQGAEAFF. The V gene is TRBV5-4, the J gene TRBJ1-1; D may be TRBD1 (5 bases). V dropped 4 bases and J dropped 6 bases, with 13 bases sitting between them. The CDR3 totals 13 residues. The V gene's germline CDR1 is SGHNT and CDR2 YYREEE (reference sequence).

This clonotype was counted at least ten times. The chain combines TRBV7-6 with TRBJ2-7; 8 bases agree with TRBD1. The germline CDR1 and CDR2 sequences are SGHVS and FNYEAQ. The CDR3 is made up of 14 amino acids. After removal of 4 bases from V and 4 bases from J, the junction contained 6 bases not matched to a gene. In DNA, the CDR3 is TGTGCCAGCAGCTGGGGACAGGAAAATTACGAGCAGTACTTC. Translating gives CASSWGQENYEQYF. The full variable domain, with the rest looked up from reference TRBV7-6 and TRBJ2-7, is GAGVSQSPRYKVTKRGQDVALRCDPISGHVSLYWYRQALGQGPEFLTYFNYEAQQDKSGLPNDRFSAERPEGSISTLTIQRTEQRDSAMYRCASSWGQENYEQYFGPGTRLTVT.

The chain links TRBV11-2 to TRBJ1-6; 9 bases are shared with TRBD1. The CDR3 covers 14 residues. Germline values: CDR1 SGHAT, CDR2 FQNNGV. With 5 bases clipped from V and 8 bases from J, the junction kept 4 bases outside the gene matches. The CDR3 DNA reads TGTGCCAGCAGCGTCCGGGACAGGGATTCACCCCTCCACTTT. Protein: CASSVRDRDSPLHF. Looking up the rest from reference TRBV11-2 and TRBJ1-6 gives the full variable domain: EAGVAQSPRYKIIEKRQSVAFWCNPISGHATLYWYQQILGQGPKLLIQFQNNGVVDDSQLPKDRFSAERLKGVDSTLKIQPAKLEDSAVYLCASSVRDRDSPLHFGNGTRLTVT.

This clonotype was seen repeatedly, ten times or more. The genes are TRBV7-2 and TRBJ2-1; 11 nucleotides line up with TRBD2. The CDR3 spans 15 residues. V dropped 3 bases and J dropped 5; count of bases not matched to a gene: 3. The V gene's germline CDR1 is SGHTA and CDR2 FQGNSA. CDR3 region: CASSFSGGGNNEQFF. CDR3 DNA sequence: TGTGCCAGCAGCTTTAGCGGGGGGGGAAACAATGAGCAGTTCTTC.

The V gene is TRBV6-5, the J gene TRBJ1-1, with TRBD1 identical over 9 bases. Per the germline V gene, CDR1 is MNHEY and CDR2 is SVGAGI. With V trimmed by 7 bases and J by 10 bases, 10 bases remained unmatched. This CDR3 is 13 amino acids long. The CDR3, as DNA: TGTGCCAGCACCGACAACAGGGGGCGCGTAGCTTTCTTT. Translated, it gives CASTDNRGRVAFF.

This clonotype showed up just a few times. The genes are TRBV7-8 and TRBJ2-3; TRBD2 might be the D (5 bases). CDR1 and CDR2 (germline): SGHVS, FQNEAQ. V lost 1 base and J 0 bases, leaving 8 bases between the germline ends. The CDR3 is 15 residues long. The CDR3 nucleotides are TGTGCCAGCAGCTTAGTAGCGTCTAGCACAGATACGCAGTATTTT. Amino acids: CASSLVASSTDTQYF. Full variable domain (remainder filled in from reference TRBV7-8 and TRBJ2-3): GAGVSQSPRYKVAKRGQDVALRCDPISGHVSLFWYQQALGQGPEFLTYFQNEAQLDKSGLPSDRFFAERPEGSVSTLKIQRTQQEDSAVYLCASSLVASSTDTQYFGPGTRLTVL.

This sequence joins TRBV29-1 and TRBJ2-1; possibly TRBD1 for D (7 bases). The V end lost 4 bases, the J end lost 6 bases, and 13 bases lay between the germline ends. The CDR3 is 13 amino acids. The germline V gene encodes CDR1 SQVTM and CDR2 ANQGSEA. CDR3 nucleotide sequence: TGCAGCGTTGGGGGGGACAGATTCAATGAGCAGTTCTTC. Its protein is CSVGGDRFNEQFF.

A word on this clonotype: A read error may be the cause here, since a much bigger clone is one base away. This rearrangement joins TRBV7-2 to TRBJ2-5, with a weak D call TRBD2 (5 bases). CDR1 SGHTA and CDR2 FQGNSA come from the germline V gene. The CDR3 is 14 residues long. The CDR3 region has the DNA TGTGCCAGCAGCTTATCGTTGGCGGAGGAGACCAAGTACTTC. Its translation is CASSLSLAEETKYF.

V gene TRBV25-1 combines with J gene TRBJ1-1; 7 bases are a match to TRBD1. Unmatched junction bases numbered 8, after V lost 3 bases and J lost 4 bases. This CDR3 has 15 residues. CDR1 and CDR2 from the germline V gene are MGHDK and SYGVNS. The CDR3 DNA reads TGTGCCAGCAGTGATCTGGACAGGATGGGCACTGAAGCTTTCTTT. It translates to CASSDLDRMGTEAFF.

This clonotype was counted only a few times. The V gene is TRBV15, the J gene TRBJ2-7; D is perhaps TRBD1 (6 bases). This CDR3 spans 16 amino acids. Trimming pared 2 bases from V and 0 bases from J, leaving 14 bases between. Germline CDR1 LNHNV, CDR2 YYDKDF (reference sequence). The CDR3 coding sequence is TGTGCCACCAGCAGATCACAGGGATTTGTCTCCTACGAGCAGTACTTC. Protein sequence: CATSRSQGFVSYEQYF.

This clonotype was recorded at least ten times. This sequence joins TRBV12-3 or TRBV12-4 and TRBJ1-3, with no clear D. Trimming pared 1 base from V and 0 bases from J, leaving 4 bases between. The CDR3 has 14 residues. As DNA, the CDR3 is TGTGCCAGCAGTTTAGGAATCTCTGGAAACACCATATATTTT. The encoded protein is CASSLGISGNTIYF.